This record concerns one TCR beta chain sequence. The CDR3 contains 16 residues. Looked up from germline, CDR1 is SEHNR and CDR2 is FQNEAQ (reference sequence). Trimming took 5 bases from V and 5 from J; bases not matched to a gene: 6. The data were obtained in a study of shared clonotypes between healthy human individuals. A deep-level run was used for the assay. Genomic DNA per cell subset filled all wells of several immunoSEQ plates. Assay: immunoSEQ multiplex PCR; the TCRdb copy retains only in-frame clones and omits some. The data contain about 990,000 clones, approximately 80% of them singletons.

This chain links TRBV7-9 with TRBJ2-2, with 12 bases aligning to TRBD2. The source of this sequence is a man aged 18 to 29 in good health. Some clones in this sample may be carry-over from other donors' samples. Material: memory CD4+ T cells from PBMCs. Subset indicated: CD45RA-negative fraction. The CDR3 sequence: CASSTTSGRRTGELFF. The CDR3 DNA reads TGTGCCAGCAGCACAACTAGCGGGAGGCGGACCGGGGAGCTGTTTTTT. The complete variable domain, with remaining parts taken from reference TRBV7-9 and TRBJ2-2, reads DTGVSQNPRHKITKRGQNVTFRCDPISEHNRLYWYRQTLGQGPEFLTYFQNEAQLEKSRLLSDRFSAERPKGSFSTLEIQRTEQGDSAMYLCASSTTSGRRTGELFFGEGSRLTVL.